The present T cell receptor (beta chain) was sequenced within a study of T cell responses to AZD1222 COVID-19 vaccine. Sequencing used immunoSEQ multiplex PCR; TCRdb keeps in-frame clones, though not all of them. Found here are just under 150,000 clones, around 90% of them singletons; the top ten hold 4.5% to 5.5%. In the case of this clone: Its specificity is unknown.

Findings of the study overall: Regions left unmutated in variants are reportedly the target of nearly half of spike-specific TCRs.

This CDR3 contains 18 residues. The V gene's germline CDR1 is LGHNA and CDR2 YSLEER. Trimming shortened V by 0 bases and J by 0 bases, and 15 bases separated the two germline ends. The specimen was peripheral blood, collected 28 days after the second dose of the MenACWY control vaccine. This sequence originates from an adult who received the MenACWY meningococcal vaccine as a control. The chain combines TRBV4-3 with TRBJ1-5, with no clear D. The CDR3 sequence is CASSQDPIAQYSNQPQHF. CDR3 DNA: TGCGCCAGCAGCCAAGACCCTATAGCACAGTATAGCAATCAGCCCCAGCATTTT.